These 29 T cell receptor beta chains were sequenced from one sample in a study of blood T cell repertoires in COVID-19. Here immunoSEQ multiplex PCR was the method, and the copy in TCRdb shows in-frame clones only, minus some. The sample holds about 390,000 clones, over 75% seen once. Sequencing was carried out using peripheral blood. All receptors derive from a woman in her fifties or sixties with COVID-19, enrolled during active disease.

The chain has TRBV7-8 and TRBJ2-1; 8 nucleotides align to TRBD2. The CDR3 has 21 amino acids. Germline CDR1 and CDR2: SGHVS and FQNEAQ. V lost 2 bases and J lost 2; bases outside the gene matches: 20. The CDR3 region is CASSLMVGTGLVYFAYNEQFF. In DNA, the CDR3 is TGTGCCAGCAGCTTAATGGTCGGTACGGGACTAGTTTATTTCGCCTACAATGAGCAGTTCTTC.

This sequence joins TRBV12-3 or TRBV12-4 and TRBJ1-2; 7 bases fit TRBD1. V lost 3 bases to trimming and J lost 8 bases; unmatched junction nucleotides: 3. This CDR3 contains 12 residues. The CDR3 loop reads CASSLDRSGYTF. The CDR3 DNA follows: TGTGCCAGCAGTTTGGACAGGTCGGGCTACACCTTC.

For the CDR3, the DNA is TGCGCCAGCAGCTTTTCTTGGACGGACCGAGGGAACTATGGCTACACCTTC. This sequence encodes CASSFSWTDRGNYGYTF. The chain recombines TRBV5-1 with TRBJ1-2; D gene ambiguous. Trimming took 2 bases from V and 2 from J, leaving 19 bases between them. Germline lookup yields CDR1 SGHRS and CDR2 YFSETQ. The CDR3 spans 17 residues.

Only a few counts were recorded for this clone. V and J are TRBV7-2 and TRBJ1-1, with D perhaps matching TRBD1 (6 bases). The germline CDR1 and CDR2 sequences are SGHTA and FQGNSA. Trimming removed 3 bases at V and 6 bases at J, with 26 bases between. The CDR3 loop spans 18 amino acids. The CDR3 reads CASSFPGDGNGGGPEAFF. Written as DNA, the CDR3 is TGTGCCAGCAGCTTCCCCGGGGACGGGAACGGCGGGGGGCCTGAAGCTTTCTTT. Combining the CDR3 with reference TRBV7-2 and TRBJ1-1 gives the whole variable domain GAGVSQSPSNKVTEKGKDVELRCDPISGHTALYWYRQSLGQGLEFLIYFQGNSAPDKSGLPSDRFSAERTGGSVSTLTIQRTQQEDSAVYLCASSFPGDGNGGGPEAFFGQGTRLTVV.

This chain uses TRBV6-6 with TRBJ2-2, with D hard to call. This CDR3 contains 15 residues. The V gene lost 0 bases and the J gene lost 1 base, with 6 bases spanning the gap. Germline CDR1 MNHNY, CDR2 SVGAGI (reference sequence). Here the CDR3 DNA reads TGTGCCAGCAGTTACTCGAGGCGGAACACCGGGGAGCTGTTTTTT. Translation: CASSYSRRNTGELFF.

This chain links TRBV19 with TRBJ1-5; TRBD1 matches 9 bases. The V gene end was trimmed by 9 bases and the J gene end by 2 bases; junction bases not matched to a gene: 5. This CDR3 has 14 amino acids. Germline V CDR1 and CDR2: LNHDA, SQIVND (reference sequence). The CDR3 loop reads CASHRGPGNQPQHF. The CDR3 bases are TGTGCCAGCCACAGGGGGCCGGGCAATCAGCCCCAGCATTTT.

The V call is TRBV19, the J call TRBJ1-1; 7 bases map to TRBD1. The V and J ends lost 1 base and 0 bases, in that order; junction bases with no gene match: 8. CDR3 length: 17 residues. Germline values: CDR1 LNHDA, CDR2 SQIVND (reference sequence). Here the CDR3 DNA reads TGTGCCAGTAGTATAGGTTGGCAGGGGGATGTGAACACTGAAGCTTTCTTT. It yields the protein CASSIGWQGDVNTEAFF.

The V and J genes are TRBV5-5 and TRBJ1-2; perhaps TRBD1 as D (6 bases). This CDR3 has 13 residues. CDR1 is SGHKS and CDR2 is YYEKEE in the germline V gene (reference sequence). Trimming pared 4 bases from V and 5 bases from J, leaving 12 bases between. In nucleotides, the CDR3 is TGTGCCAGCAGCGAACAGGGAGGGTATGGCTACACCTTC. This translates into CASSEQGGYGYTF.

The sample holds one count of this clone. The chain carries TRBV10-2 and TRBJ2-4; TRBD1 matches 9 bases. Trimming cost V 6 bases and J 0 bases; bases outside gene matches: 9. This CDR3 spans 17 amino acids. Per germline, CDR1 WSHSY and CDR2 SAAADI. CDR3 nucleotide sequence: TGCGCCAGCAGCGCGACCGGGACAGGGTTAGCCAAAAACATTCAGTACTTC. Its protein product is CASSATGTGLAKNIQYF.

This chain uses TRBV18 with TRBJ2-7, with TRBD1 identical over 7 bases. Germline V gene data show CDR1 as KGHSH and CDR2 as LQKENI. This CDR3 is 15 amino acids long. Trimming at V came to 5 bases and at J to 2 bases, leaving 9 bases not matched to a gene. In DNA, the CDR3 is TGTGCCAGCTCAGTATCCGGGACAGAAGCCTACGAGCAGTACTTC. It translates to CASSVSGTEAYEQYF. The variable domain in full, completed from reference TRBV18 and TRBJ2-7, reads NAGVMQNPRHLVRRRGQEARLRCSPMKGHSHVYWYRQLPEEGLKFMVYLQKENIIDESGMPKERFSAEFPKEGPSILRIQQVVRGDSAAYFCASSVSGTEAYEQYFGPGTRLTVT.

This chain uses TRBV9 with TRBJ2-7; D might be TRBD2 (6 bases). Trimming took off 0 bases at V and 6 bases at J, with 13 bases between the two ends. The germline V gene encodes CDR1 SGDLS and CDR2 YYNGEE. The CDR3 spans 14 residues. The CDR3 DNA reads as TGTGCCAGCAGCGTAGAAGCGGGCTCCAGCGAGCAGTACTTC. Its protein product is CASSVEAGSSEQYF.

This sequence joins TRBV7-2 and TRBJ2-2; maybe TRBD2 (6 bases). V shed 6 bases and J shed 5 bases, with 16 bases lying between them. The germline V gene encodes CDR1 SGHTA and CDR2 FQGNSA. This CDR3 region has 15 residues. The CDR3 DNA sequence: TGTGCCAGCAGTCCAAGTGGGGGGAGAACCGGGGAGCTGTTTTTT. It yields the protein CASSPSGGRTGELFF.

The sample holds one count of this clone. The CDR3 DNA sequence: TGCGCCAGCAGCGCAAGGACAGGGGGTACCTACGAGCAGTACTTC. Residues: CASSARTGGTYEQYF. The chain carries TRBV5-1 and TRBJ2-7, with 10 bases fitting TRBD1. From germline, CDR1 is SGHRS and CDR2 YFSETQ. CDR3 size: 15 residues. Trimming removed 4 bases from V and 2 bases from J; junction bases left unmatched: 6.

The V call is TRBV4-1, the J call TRBJ2-7; TRBD1 agrees at 8 bases. Trimming took 6 bases from V and 7 from J; bases not matched to a gene: 20. In germline, CDR1 is MGHRA, CDR2 YSYEKL. The CDR3 has 17 amino acids. CDR3 amino acids: CASRQLDRASVGGEQYF. DNA for the CDR3: TGCGCCAGCAGACAACTGGACAGGGCCTCCGTAGGGGGGGAGCAGTACTTC.

In DNA form, the CDR3 reads TGTGCCGGGATCACAGGGGAAGGCTACACCTTC. Its translation: CAGITGEGYTF. This sequence joins TRBV30 and TRBJ1-2; 7 nucleotides line up with TRBD1. Germline V gene sequence: CDR1 GTSNPN, CDR2 SVGIG (reference sequence). V shed 8 bases, J shed 8 bases, and the junction held 8 bases outside the gene matches. CDR3 length: 11 residues.

This clone was counted a single time. The V and J genes are TRBV5-1 and TRBJ2-7, with D possibly matching TRBD2 (6 bases). Looked up from germline, CDR1 is SGHRS and CDR2 is YFSETQ. This CDR3 has 14 amino acids. Trimming removed 4 bases at V and 4 bases at J, with 15 bases between. The CDR3 coding sequence is TGCGCCAGCAGCCCGGGACTGACTACGTACGAGCAGTACTTC. Its protein is CASSPGLTTYEQYF.

The chain uses TRBV20-1 and TRBJ2-5; TRBD2 matches at 7 bases. The junction had 1 base not matched to a gene; V was cut back by 7 bases and J by 2 bases. In germline, CDR1 is DFQATT, CDR2 SNEGSKA (reference sequence). This CDR3 is 11 amino acids long. The CDR3 nucleotides read TGCAGTGGGACTAGTCAAGAGACCCAGTACTTC. It codes for CSGTSQETQYF.

This chain connects TRBV5-1 to TRBJ1-3; 10 bases map to TRBD1. The CDR3 is 16 amino acids. The V gene's germline CDR1 is SGHRS and CDR2 YFSETQ. V shed 4 bases, J shed 4 bases, and the junction held 8 bases outside the gene matches. In nucleotides, the CDR3 is TGCGCCAGCAGCCCGAGGGGACAGGGGAGAGGAAACACCATATATTTT. Translation: CASSPRGQGRGNTIYF.

The V gene is TRBV12-3 or TRBV12-4, the J gene TRBJ2-1; D is possibly TRBD2 (5 bases). This CDR3 contains 13 residues. V was shortened by 7 bases and J by 4 bases, with 11 bases between the two germline ends. Here the CDR3 DNA reads TGTGCCAGCACCCCAACGGGGTACAATGAGCAGTTCTTC. Amino acid sequence: CASTPTGYNEQFF.

The chain links TRBV7-3 to TRBJ1-1, with D possibly TRBD1 on 6 matching bases. In germline, CDR1 is SGHTA, CDR2 FQGTGA. Deletions cut 3 bases from V and 2 bases from J, with 10 bases between. This CDR3 is 14 amino acids long. The CDR3 DNA is TGTGCCAGCAGCTTTGGCAGGGGTAACACTGAAGCTTTCTTT. It encodes CASSFGRGNTEAFF.

The chain combines TRBV7-2 with TRBJ2-2; the D gene is possibly TRBD1 (6 bases). The CDR3 sequence is 14 residues long. Trimming cost V 3 bases and J 3 bases, with 8 bases left between them. From germline, CDR1 is SGHTA and CDR2 FQGNSA. CDR3 amino acids: CASSLQGYTGELFF. The DNA of the CDR3 is TGTGCCAGCAGCTTGCAGGGGTACACCGGGGAGCTGTTTTTT.

V and J are TRBV28 and TRBJ2-7; TRBD2 aligns across 7 bases. The germline V gene encodes CDR1 MDHEN and CDR2 SYDVKM. Losses at the gene ends were 7 bases for V and 1 base for J; bases not matched to a gene: 10. The CDR3 loop spans 15 amino acids. CDR3 residues: CASTQYWGGSYEQYF. In DNA form, the CDR3 reads TGTGCCAGCACCCAATATTGGGGGGGGTCCTACGAGCAGTACTTC.

V gene TRBV6-6 combines with J gene TRBJ1-1, with TRBD1 as a possible D gene (5 bases). The length of the CDR3 is 14 residues. V lost 0 bases, J lost 11 bases, and 16 bases lay in between. Germline CDR1 is MNHNY and CDR2 is SVGAGI (reference sequence). The CDR3, as DNA: TGTGCCAGCAGTTACTCGAGGCAGTCCTGGGGCGCTTTCTTT. Translation gives CASSYSRQSWGAFF.

The chain recombines TRBV6-5 with TRBJ2-7; D is unresolved. With 2 bases removed from V and 3 bases from J, the gap between germline ends came to 8 bases. The germline gives CDR1 MNHEY, CDR2 SVGAGI. This CDR3 spans 13 amino acids. The CDR3 sequence is CASSYGRFYEQYF. The CDR3 nucleotides read TGTGCCAGCAGTTACGGCAGGTTCTACGAGCAGTACTTC.

CDR3 sequence reads: CASSYRRDSPLHF. CDR3 coding DNA: TGTGCCAGCAGTTACCGGAGGGATTCACCCCTCCACTTT. The chain is built from TRBV6-5 and TRBJ1-6; unclear D gene. Deletions cut 2 bases from V and 8 bases from J, with 7 bases between. The germline CDR1 and CDR2 sequences are MNHEY and SVGAGI. There are 13 residues in the CDR3.

The chain employs TRBV5-1 and TRBJ2-5, with TRBD1 as a possible D gene (5 bases). V was clipped by 7 bases and J by 1 base, with 14 bases between them. Per germline, CDR1 SGHRS and CDR2 YFSETQ. CDR3 length: 14 residues. DNA for the CDR3: TGCGCCAGCCGAGCCTTCACAGGCCAAGAGACCCAGTACTTC. It translates to CASRAFTGQETQYF.

The chain joins TRBV5-1 to TRBJ2-7, with unresolved D. Germline CDR1 and CDR2: SGHRS and YFSETQ. There are 12 residues in the CDR3. The V and J ends lost 1 base and 1 base respectively, with 3 bases between them. In nucleotides, the CDR3 is TGCGCCAGCAGCTTGACTTCCTACGAGCAGTACTTC. Its protein is CASSLTSYEQYF.

The J gene is TRBJ2-5, the V gene TRBV6-5; D remains ambiguous. Germline CDR1 MNHEY, CDR2 SVGAGI. V was shortened by 2 bases and J by 4 bases, with 17 bases between the two germline ends. The CDR3 is 16 amino acids. CDR3 coding DNA: TGTGCCAGCAGTTACGGGCTTCTCCTCGACCGAGAGACCCAGTACTTC. Translating gives CASSYGLLLDRETQYF.

This chain connects TRBV7-9 to TRBJ2-4; 7 bases align to TRBD2. Germline trimming cut 5 bases from V and 0 bases from J; bases unmatched to any gene: 10. This CDR3 comprises 17 residues. In germline, CDR1 is SEHNR, CDR2 FQNEAQ (reference sequence). The CDR3, as DNA: TGTGCCAGCAGCCCTCTGACAGCGGGGCTAGCCAAAAACATTCAGTACTTC. Protein product: CASSPLTAGLAKNIQYF.